This T cell receptor (beta chain) was sequenced for a study of metastatic and nonmetastatic thyroid tumors. At the level of the study: Where malignant and benign thyroid patients were concerned, repertoires were compared across blood and tumor or nodule tissue. Study findings and constraints: Malignant thyroid tumors reportedly exceeded benign nodules significantly in TCR beta diversity, with the difference appearing in blood and tumor.

On this clone: What it binds is not known. The same CDR3 can be traced to other DNA sequences in this sample.

There were no patients who had received any treatment before thyroid surgery. The authors' processing: CDR3 differences across clinicopathological groups were used to build a distant-metastasis classifier for papillary thyroid cancer. TCRdb re-analyzed the PCR reads using MiXCR. These V and J calls rely on TCRdb rather than the paper's analysis. The table shows about 5,000 clones, with around a quarter occurring only once. The CDR3 extends over 15 amino acids. The V gene lost 5 bases and the J gene lost 0 bases, with 14 bases spanning the gap. Germline CDR1 and CDR2: SGHAT and FQNNGV. The sequenced sample was adjacent normal tissue. This sequence joins TRBV11-2 and TRBJ2-7; D possibly matches TRBD1 or TRBD2 (5 bases each). The clonotype originates from a male donor with papillary thyroid cancer or a benign thyroid nodule (not recorded which). Some clones in this sample may be carry-over from other donors' samples. The CDR3 reads CASSHEPGPSYEQYF. The CDR3, as DNA: TGTGCCAGCAGCCATGAACCGGGACCCTCCTACGAGCAGTACTTC.